The clone carrying this T cell receptor beta chain was observed a single time. As yet, its antigen is unknown. Germline V gene data show CDR1 as SEHNR and CDR2 as FQNEAQ (reference sequence). V gave up 4 bases and J gave up 4 bases, with 19 bases separating them. This CDR3 has 16 residues. This specimen belongs to a study of T cell responses to AZD1222 COVID-19 vaccine. Sequenced by immunoSEQ multiplex PCR; TCRdb stores in-frame clones only, minus some. In the table there are 150,000 to 200,000 clones, 90% of which are singletons. Study-wide results and caveats: Reportedly, close to half of spike-specific TCRs are directed against unmutated variant regions. Most donors were white British and more were female, and clonal diversity was possibly underestimated.

The origin of this receptor is an adult who received the MenACWY meningococcal vaccine as a control. The chain uses TRBV7-9 and TRBJ2-5; D is perhaps TRBD1 or TRBD2 (5 bases each). The sequenced sample was peripheral blood, obtained 28 days after the second dose of the MenACWY control vaccine. The CDR3 DNA sequence: TGTGCCAGCAGCTCCACCGGGAATAGGGGCCGAGAGACCCAGTACTTC. It codes for CASSSTGNRGRETQYF.